This T cell receptor (beta chain) appears in the sequencing data of a study of T-cell reconstitution after alpha-beta-depleted transplantation in children. In its sample, this clonotype was seen many times. The antigen remains undetermined. The CDR3 loop spans 16 amino acids. The V end lost 2 bases, the J end lost 0 bases, and 13 bases lay between the germline ends. Germline CDR1 is SGDLS and CDR2 is YYNGEE. Overall study findings and caveats: A year had passed since transplant, and T-cell counts and diversity by then came mostly from newly produced T cells. For some patients, TCRbeta diversity was high at day 60 because of recipient T cells and thymic progenitors that survived. Reportedly, alpha-beta T cells present about two months post-transplant originated from several hundred expanded clones of graft origin.

Unique molecular identifiers tagged the TCRbeta library. One entry per CDR3 protein, called by TCRdb with MiXCR from the PCR reads. The sample yields fewer than 350,000 distinct CDR3 sequences, 7.5% to 9% seen once. The sequence was obtained from a female patient between 2 and 15 years old who had a stem cell transplant for Fanconi anemia, so the T cells may come from the graft donor. The source material was peripheral blood, sampled 360 days after TCRalphabeta/CD19-depleted stem cell transplant. The chain joins TRBV9 to TRBJ2-3, with a tentative D call TRBD2 (7 bases). The CDR3 loop reads CASSVDGGLSTDTQYF. CDR3 nucleotides: TGTGCCAGCAGCGTTGACGGGGGGCTTAGCACAGATACGCAGTATTTT.